This is a list of T cell receptor beta chains from one sample in a study of T-cell memory formation after mild COVID-19. From the 5' RACE reads, TCRdb called clonotypes with MiXCR, one entry per CDR3 protein. The sample has fewer than 4,500 distinct CDR3 sequences; about 15% are singletons. The sequenced sample was PBMCs or a T cell subset sorted from them (not recorded which). These receptors came from an adult who had mild COVID-19 (a few samples of this study predate the infection). Cell type and time point are not known. The CDR3 runs from the conserved cysteine through the conserved F or W. Some rows mark clone size as missing; the rest say once, few, many or name a class of expanded clone.

v_gene: TRBV11-2
j_gene: TRBJ1-2
abundance: medium-sized
CDR3aa: CASSLGGDGYTF

v_gene: TRBV5-1
j_gene: TRBJ2-3
abundance: medium-sized
CDR3aa: CASSRSGGRSTDTQYF

v_gene: TRBV10-3
j_gene: TRBJ2-2
abundance: medium-sized
CDR3aa: CAIGGLSTGELFF

v_gene: TRBV4-1
j_gene: TRBJ2-3
abundance: large
CDR3aa: CASSPSKGASTDTQYF

v_gene: TRBV6-5
j_gene: TRBJ2-3
abundance: many
CDR3aa: CASSYRRSGTDTQYF

v_gene: TRBV27
j_gene: TRBJ2-6
abundance: medium-sized
CDR3aa: CASSPYSRAGANVLTF

v_gene: TRBV20-1
j_gene: TRBJ2-1
abundance: medium-sized
CDR3aa: CSAGRGGVFEQFF

v_gene: TRBV5-1
j_gene: TRBJ1-5
abundance: medium-sized
CDR3aa: CASSPGGLNQPQHF

v_gene: TRBV18
j_gene: TRBJ1-4
abundance: many
CDR3aa: CASSPTAGTGDEKLFF

v_gene: TRBV10-3
j_gene: TRBJ2-3
abundance: medium-sized
CDR3aa: CAISERGQADTQYF

v_gene: TRBV15
j_gene: TRBJ2-7
abundance: .
CDR3aa: CATSRDQASDEQYF

v_gene: TRBV5-1
j_gene: TRBJ2-2
abundance: many
CDR3aa: CASSLRTGNTGELFF

v_gene: TRBV5-6
j_gene: TRBJ2-7
abundance: many
CDR3aa: CASSFSIRTGPTYEQYF

v_gene: TRBV14
j_gene: TRBJ2-2
abundance: .
CDR3aa: CASSHNRAGELFF

v_gene: TRBV5-5
j_gene: TRBJ2-7
abundance: medium-sized
CDR3aa: CASSLSGIGEQYF